This TCR beta chain was sequenced for a study of T cells after yellow fever vaccination (dated by TCRdb to about 2019). For the study in its entirety: The SMART-Seq v4 Ultra Low Input RNA kit was used to prepare libraries from fractions with low cell numbers. Blood was drawn at multiple timepoints before and after primary and secondary immunization, with bulk PBMC replicates and cell subsets isolated. Bulk TCR alpha and beta repertoires were sequenced longitudinally to track T-cell clones before and after primary and booster YFV17D yellow fever vaccination. The cohort comprised two healthy male donors, one aged 18 to 29 and one aged 30 to 40 years. On the study overall, not on this receptor specifically: Computational filtering was required because FACS-sorted repertoires could contain abundant contaminating clonotypes from the bulk population. The secondary T-cell response was weaker than the primary response but faster, peaking on day 5 instead of day 15. A small fraction of clonotypes showed up in both the CD4 and CD8 compartments, probably as a result of convergent recombination. Most clones expanded after primary vaccination (approximately 96% of CD4 and 88% of CD8) were re-detected after the booster, suggesting that broad memory maintenance occurred. Because the study included only a couple of donors, the extent to which the findings can be generalized is limited.

CDR1 and CDR2 (SGHRS, YFSETQ) derive from the germline V gene. From V the trimming removes 2 bases and from J it removes 2 bases, while the gene matches leave 6 bases of the junction unaccounted for. Spanning cysteine to phenylalanine, the CDR3 consists of 16 amino acids. The kept DNA is CDR3 alone, 48 bases in frame from the first base. The treatment or condition label on this specimen signifies: live attenuated yellow fever vaccine strain. Two biological replicates of bulk PBMCs were collected at each blood-draw timepoint. A standard Ficoll-Paque protocol was used to isolate PBMCs from peripheral blood. TriZol was used to extract RNA from bulk PBMCs, from CD4 and CD8 fractions, and from dextramer-positive and dextramer-negative fractions. In regard to this clonotype: The antigen it recognizes is unknown. Base quality data are lacking; no much larger clone is found one base away.

TCRdb records Illumina NovaSeq 6000 as the sequencer. Synthesis of TCR cDNA relied on 5'RACE template switching, a step that introduced a universal primer site along with unique molecular identifiers. Priming for cDNA synthesis came from both the TCR alpha and TCR beta constant segments. Library amplification used two PCR steps, and the second PCR step added sample barcodes and sequencing adapters. Sequencing of libraries was performed on Illumina HiSeq 2500 (2x100 bp) or NovaSeq (2x150 bp). The authors' analysis ran thus. MIGEC handled demultiplexing of reads and collapsing into UMI consensus sequences, while MiXCR performed V(D)J alignment. Vaccine-responding clonotypes were defined with edgeR using replicate PBMC samples, requiring FDR below 0.01 and a log2 fold change above 5 up to day 15. CD4 or CD8 identity was assigned to each bulk clonotype according to whether the clonotype was present at higher abundance in the sequenced CD4 repertoire or the sequenced CD8 repertoire. TCRdb cleaned the public reads at Q25 with fastp, built clones with MiXCR and kept in-frame beta chains. Here each entry gathers all rows of one CDR3 protein and keeps the most common genes and DNA. TCRdb, not the authors, supplied the V and J calls. This sample is represented by a few hundred thousand distinct CDR3 sequences; 3.6% of them were singletons. The ten largest clones represent about 20% of the sample.

The sequencing here drew on PBMCs, taken on the day of the yellow fever booster vaccination. The sequence links TRBV5-1 to TRBJ1-4; TRBD1 aligns with 7 central bases. The receptor was derived from a man between 18 and 29 years old who received the YFV17D yellow fever vaccine. The DNA sequence is given as TGCGCCAGCAGCTTCCTCGGACAGGCCACTAATGAAAAACTGTTTTTT. Its translation reads: CASSFLGQATNEKLFF.